This record looks at one T cell receptor (beta chain) sequence and its context. This entry comes from a study of blood T cell repertoires in COVID-19. Study in general: Researchers got acute and convalescent COVID-19 samples from the United States, Italy and Spain.

Methods used by the authors: Scientists estimated how many nucleated cells there were by amplifying reference gene primers. TCRdb keeps only in-frame clones here, not all; method: immunoSEQ multiplex PCR. The V and J calls and clone size are taken from that table; D and trimming were inferred from the DNA. The table lists some 70,000 clones, around four fifths of them singletons, with less than 6.5% in the top ten. The length of the CDR3 is 14 residues. Trimming removed 4 bases at V and 4 bases at J, with 13 bases between. Per germline, CDR1 LNHDA and CDR2 SQIVND (reference sequence). This chain links TRBV19 with TRBJ1-2; a weak D match, TRBD1 (6 bases). The TCR originated in a man aged 50 to 60 with active COVID-19. The sequencing sample was made of peripheral blood. Written as DNA, the CDR3 is TGTGCCAGTAGTACCCGGGACAACCTCTATGGCTACACCTTC. This translates into CASSTRDNLYGYTF.